The rows below give T cell receptor beta chains drawn from one sample of a study of T-cell reconstitution after alpha-beta-depleted transplantation in children. TCRdb re-called the PCR reads through MiXCR, storing one row per CDR3 protein. Counted here are 490,000 or so distinct CDR3 sequences, roughly a tenth occurring once; the ten biggest clones make up just over 2%. This material consisted of PBMCs, taken before TCRalphabeta/CD19-depleted stem cell transplant. These TCRs come from a child aged 2-15 years with inherited bone marrow failure, due to receive a stem cell transplant. Each CDR3 is given with its conserved first and last residue. A D gene is named only where the DNA matches it firmly. Rows give clone size only sometimes, using once, few, many, or a class for an expanded clone.

j_gene,d_gene,abundance,v_gene,CDR3nt,CDR3aa
TRBJ1-1,.,few,TRBV13,TGTGCCAGCAGCTTGCGGGCAAACAGGGACGAGGACACTGAAGCTTTCTTT,CASSLRANRDEDTEAFF
TRBJ2-1,.,few,TRBV20-1,TGCAGTGGGACCCCTAGGATTAGTGAGCAGTTCTTC,CSGTPRISEQFF
TRBJ2-7,.,many,TRBV29-1,TGCAGCGTTGAAGATTCTCCCCACGAGCAGTACTTC,CSVEDSPHEQYF
TRBJ1-2,TRBD1,many,TRBV20-1,TGCAGTGCTTCGTACCCGGGACAGGGTCATGGCTACACCTTC,CSASYPGQGHGYTF
TRBJ2-1,.,.,TRBV27,TGTGCCAGCAGTTTAAAGGACGACTCCGGGGGTCGCAATGAGCAGTTCTTC,CASSLKDDSGGRNEQFF
TRBJ1-1,.,many,TRBV5-1,TGCGCCAGCAGCTTGGTGTCAGTGAACACTGAAGCTTTCTTT,CASSLVSVNTEAFF
TRBJ2-7,.,many,TRBV10-3,TGTGCCATCAGTGAGTCAGCCTATTCCCACGAGCAGTACTTC,CAISESAYSHEQYF
TRBJ2-7,.,many,TRBV5-1,TGCGCCAGCACCGGGCGGAGGAACTACGAGCAGTACTTC,CASTGRRNYEQYF
TRBJ2-4,.,many,TRBV6-2/TRBV6-3,TGTGCCAGCAGTTACAGGAGAACCCTACCCAAAAACATTCAGTACTTC,CASSYRRTLPKNIQYF
TRBJ2-2,.,many,TRBV10-3,TGTGCCACTGCTAGCACCCCGAACACCGGGGAGCTGTTTTTT,CATASTPNTGELFF
TRBJ1-1,.,.,TRBV28,TGTGCCAGCATCCCGCGGGGGGGGGTCCCTGAAGCTTTCTTT,CASIPRGGVPEAFF
TRBJ2-3,.,many,TRBV30,TGTGCCTGGCGGTACTTCGCAGATACGCAGTATTTT,CAWRYFADTQYF
TRBJ2-7,.,few,TRBV19,TGTGCCAGTAGAAACGGCTACGAGCAGTACTTC,CASRNGYEQYF
TRBJ2-1,TRBD2,few,TRBV18,TGTGCCAGCTCACCACAACCGGGACTAGAGGGGGGGAATGAGCAGTTCTTC,CASSPQPGLEGGNEQFF
TRBJ2-7,TRBD2,.,TRBV18,TGTGCCAGCGTCCCCGACAGCGGGACCTACGAGCAGTACTTC,CASVPDSGTYEQYF
TRBJ1-2,.,many,TRBV28,TGTGCCAGCAGTTTATCCCCAGGGGTCTATGGCTACACCTTC,CASSLSPGVYGYTF
TRBJ2-7,.,many,TRBV6-1,TGTGCCAGCAGTGAAGCGCCACAGAACTCCTACGAGCAGTACTTC,CASSEAPQNSYEQYF
TRBJ2-2,TRBD2,few,TRBV20-1,TGCAGTGCAGTGCTAGCGGCGAACACCGGGGAGCTGTTTTTT,CSAVLAANTGELFF
TRBJ2-7,.,many,TRBV4-3,TGCGCCAGCAGCCTCACCTTCGGGGGTACTCGCGAGCAGTACTTC,CASSLTFGGTREQYF
TRBJ2-2,.,many,TRBV20-1,TGCAGTGCAAAGGGTCTTCTCACCGGGGAGCTGTTTTTT,CSAKGLLTGELFF
TRBJ1-3,.,.,TRBV20-1,TGCAGTGCTAGAGAAGGGGCGTCTGGAAACACCATATATTTT,CSAREGASGNTIYF
TRBJ1-4,.,few,TRBV12-3/TRBV12-4,TGTGCCAGCGGCGAGAGGGGCACCAATGAAAAACTGTTTTTT,CASGERGTNEKLFF
TRBJ2-3,TRBD2,few,TRBV4-3,TGCGCCAGCAGCCTGCGTAGCGGGAGGTCAGATACGCAGTATTTT,CASSLRSGRSDTQYF
TRBJ2-3,.,few,TRBV20-1,TGCAGTGCACATAGACGCCCCAACCCGAGCCACACAGATACGCAGTATTTT,CSAHRRPNPSHTDTQYF
TRBJ2-7,.,many,TRBV20-1,TGCAGTGCAGGTCCGGCGGCGGCCTACGAGCAGTACTTC,CSAGPAAAYEQYF